This TCR beta chain was identified during a study of shared clonotypes between healthy human individuals. Each sample came from a Caucasian adult donor living in Nashville, Tennessee. Investigators spread the genomic DNA of each subset evenly over several immunoSEQ plates. Method: immunoSEQ multiplex PCR; TCRdb's copy keeps in-frame clones and lacks some. The table has 520,000 or so clones, roughly 78% seen once; the top ten hold roughly 13%. The CDR3 runs to 15 residues. V lost 9 bases, J lost 0 bases, and 16 bases lay in between. Germline values: CDR1 ENHRY, CDR2 SYGVKD. The source of this sequence is a woman aged 40 to 50 in good health. Some clones in this sample may be carry-over from other donors' samples. V and J are TRBV10-3 and TRBJ2-3; D remains ambiguous. Sample: PBMCs. CDR3 sequence reads: CAIADGRASTDTQYF. Written as DNA, the CDR3 is TGTGCCATTGCTGACGGAAGAGCTAGCACAGATACGCAGTATTTT.